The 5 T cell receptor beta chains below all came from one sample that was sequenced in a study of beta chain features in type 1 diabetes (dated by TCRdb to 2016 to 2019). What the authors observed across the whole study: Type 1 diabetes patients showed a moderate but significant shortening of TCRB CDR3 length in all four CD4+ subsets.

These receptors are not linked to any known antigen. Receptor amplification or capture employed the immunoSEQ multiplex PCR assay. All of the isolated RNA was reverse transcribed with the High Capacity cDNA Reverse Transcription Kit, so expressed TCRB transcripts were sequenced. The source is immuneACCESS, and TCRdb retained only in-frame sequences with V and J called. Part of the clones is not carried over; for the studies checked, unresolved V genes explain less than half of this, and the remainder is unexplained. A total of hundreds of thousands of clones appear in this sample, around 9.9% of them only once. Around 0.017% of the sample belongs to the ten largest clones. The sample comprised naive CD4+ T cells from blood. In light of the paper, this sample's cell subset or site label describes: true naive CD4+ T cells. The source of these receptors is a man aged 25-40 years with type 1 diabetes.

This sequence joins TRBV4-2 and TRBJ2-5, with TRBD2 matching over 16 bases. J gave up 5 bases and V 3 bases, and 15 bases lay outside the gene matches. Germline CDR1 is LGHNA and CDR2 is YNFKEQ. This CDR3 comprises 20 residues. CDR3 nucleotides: TGTGCCAGCAGCCAGTCCTTTCCCGGGACTAGCGGGGGGGCCCGGGAGACCCAGTACTTC. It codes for CASSQSFPGTSGGARETQYF.

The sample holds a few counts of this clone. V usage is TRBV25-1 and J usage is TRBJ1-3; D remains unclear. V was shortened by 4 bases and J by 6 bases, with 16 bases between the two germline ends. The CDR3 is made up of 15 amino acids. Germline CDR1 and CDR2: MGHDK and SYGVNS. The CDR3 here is CASSGSEWTENTIYF. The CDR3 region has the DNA TGTGCCAGCAGTGGCTCGGAGTGGACTGAAAACACCATATATTTT.

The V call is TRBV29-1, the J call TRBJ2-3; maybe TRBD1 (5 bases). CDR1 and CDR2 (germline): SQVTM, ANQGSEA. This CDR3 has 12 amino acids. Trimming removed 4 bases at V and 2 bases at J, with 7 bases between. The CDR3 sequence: CSVVQVTDTQYF. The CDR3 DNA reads TGCAGCGTTGTACAGGTCACAGATACGCAGTATTTT.

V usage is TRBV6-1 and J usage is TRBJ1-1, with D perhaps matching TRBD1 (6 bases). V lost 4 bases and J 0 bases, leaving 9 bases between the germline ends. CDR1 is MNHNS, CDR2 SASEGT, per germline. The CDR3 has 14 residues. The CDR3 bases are TGTGCCAGCAGTGTGAGGACAGTGAACACTGAAGCTTTCTTT. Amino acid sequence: CASSVRTVNTEAFF.

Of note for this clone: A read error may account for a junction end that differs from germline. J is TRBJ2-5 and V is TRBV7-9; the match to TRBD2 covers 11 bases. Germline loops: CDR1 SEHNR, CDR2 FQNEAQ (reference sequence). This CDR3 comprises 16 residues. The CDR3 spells CVSSLGTSGGEETQYF. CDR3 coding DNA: TGTGTCAGCAGCCTAGGGACTAGCGGAGGAGAAGAGACCCAGTACTTC.